This TCR beta chain was observed in a study of blood T cell repertoires in COVID-19. In the case of this clone: Other DNA sequences in this specimen translate into the identical CDR3.

In the authors' workflow: Quantification of nucleated cells was approximated via reference gene primer amplification. The assay was immunoSEQ multiplex PCR, and TCRdb's table has in-frame clones only and misses some. V, J and clone size are those of that table, while D and trimming were read from the DNA. The table lists 100,000 to 150,000 clones, around nine tenths of them singletons, with approximately 8% in the top ten. Losses at the gene ends were 6 bases for V and 6 bases for J; bases not matched to a gene: 5. The CDR3 is made up of 13 amino acids. The germline CDR1 and CDR2 sequences are MNHEY and SVGAGI.

The sample comprised peripheral blood. The TCR was taken from a man aged 50-59 years with acute or convalescent COVID-19. The rearrangement uses TRBV6-5 and TRBJ1-2; 9 nucleotides agree with TRBD1. The CDR3 loop is CASSRGQGDGYTF. CDR3 nucleotides: TGTGCCAGCAGCCGGGGACAGGGTGATGGCTACACCTTC.